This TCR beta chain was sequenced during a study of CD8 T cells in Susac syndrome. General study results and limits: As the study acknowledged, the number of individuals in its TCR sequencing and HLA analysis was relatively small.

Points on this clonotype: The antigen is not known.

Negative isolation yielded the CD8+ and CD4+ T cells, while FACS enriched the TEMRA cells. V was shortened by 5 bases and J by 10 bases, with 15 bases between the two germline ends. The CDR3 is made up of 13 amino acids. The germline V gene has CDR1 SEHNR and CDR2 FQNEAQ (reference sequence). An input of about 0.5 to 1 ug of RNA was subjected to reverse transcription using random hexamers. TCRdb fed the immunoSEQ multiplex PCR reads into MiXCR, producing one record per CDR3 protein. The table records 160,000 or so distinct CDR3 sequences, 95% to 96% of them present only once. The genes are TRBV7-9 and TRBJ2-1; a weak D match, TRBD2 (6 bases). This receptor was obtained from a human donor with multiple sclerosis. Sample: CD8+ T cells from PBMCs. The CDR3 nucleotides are TGTGCCAGCAGCCCTCGGGCCGCGGGGGAGCAGTTCTTC. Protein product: CASSPRAAGEQFF.